This T cell receptor beta chain was found in a study of blood T cell repertoires in COVID-19. Study as a whole: The origin of the acute and convalescent COVID-19 samples was the United States, Italy and Spain. PBMCs, B-cell-depleted T cells, or T cells were the source of the cDNA or gDNA that made up the material.

Authors' analysis steps: Estimation of nucleated cell counts was performed using reference gene primer amplification. Some clones are missing from TCRdb's copy, which holds only in-frame ones; the method was immunoSEQ multiplex PCR. D and trimming were read from the DNA, whereas the V and J calls and clone size are those reported in that table. In the table there are around 120,000 clones, over 80% of which are singletons. The J segment lost 8 bases and the V segment lost 6 bases, leaving 8 bases of the junction unmatched. The CDR3 length is 15 residues. Per germline, CDR1 SNHLY and CDR2 FYNNEI. The sequence was collected from a woman between 65 and 79 years old with acute or convalescent COVID-19. The genes are TRBV2 and TRBJ2-1; 12 nucleotides match TRBD2. The sequenced sample consisted of peripheral blood. CDR3 coding DNA: TGTGCCAGCAGGCCGGGACTAGCGGGTTTGGATGAGCAGTTCTTC. This translates into CASRPGLAGLDEQFF. Together with reference TRBV2 and TRBJ2-1, the CDR3 gives the full variable domain: EPEVTQTPSHQVTQMGQEVILRCVPISNHLYFYWYRQILGQKVEFLVSFYNNEISEKSEIFDDQFSVERPDGSNFTLKIRSTKLEDSAMYFCASRPGLAGLDEQFFGPGTRLTVL.